This TCR beta chain was identified in a study of blood T cell repertoires in COVID-19. For the study at large: From the United States, Italy and Spain came samples of acute and convalescent COVID-19. Sample material is recorded as cDNA or gDNA derived from T cells, B-cell-depleted T cells, or PBMCs.

Losses at the gene ends were 2 bases for V and 6 bases for J; bases not matched to a gene: 8. This CDR3 contains 16 residues. Germline lookup yields CDR1 MNHEY and CDR2 SMNVEV (reference sequence). Original processing notes: Amplification with reference gene primers provided the estimates of nucleated cell counts. The repertoire was sequenced with immunoSEQ multiplex PCR; TCRdb's copy has only in-frame clones and lacks some. That table supplies the V and J calls and clone size; D and trimming were determined from the DNA. The sample holds hundreds of thousands of clones; 86% are singletons and the top ten take 2% to 2.5%.

The genes are TRBV27 and TRBJ2-3, with 10 bases identical to TRBD2. The TCR originated in a woman in her 30s who had recovered from COVID-19. The sequenced sample consisted of peripheral blood. The CDR3 DNA sequence: TGTGCCAGCAGTTTAGGTCTAGCGGGGGCTGGGGATACGCAGTATTTT. Protein sequence: CASSLGLAGAGDTQYF.